This is a list of T cell receptor beta chains from one sample in a study of cytomegalovirus exposure and HLA in healthy donors. The protocol was immunoSEQ multiplex PCR, while the TCRdb copy is restricted to in-frame clones and leaves out a portion. The sample holds about 90,000 clones; roughly four fifths are singletons and the top ten take 4.6%. The sample taken for sequencing was PBMCs. The receptors originated from a woman aged 40 to 50 in good health and CMV-seropositive. Each CDR3 is given with its conserved first and last residue. The D gene is left open where the match is weak. Clone size appears in some rows only: once, few, many, or a class for an expanded clone.

V gene	J gene	clone size	D gene	CDR3 DNA	CDR3 protein
TRBV9	TRBJ2-7	once	TRBD1	TGTGCCAGCAGCGTAACGGGACAGACCTACGAGCAGTACTTC	CASSVTGQTYEQYF
TRBV7-3	TRBJ2-2	-	TRBD1	TGTGCCAGCAGCGCGGGCACCACAGGGGCTAACGGGGAGCTGTTTTTT	CASSAGTTGANGELFF
TRBV6-6	TRBJ1-5	-	-	TGTGCCACCAGGGGCTTAACTGGCAATCAGCCCCAGCATTTT	CATRGLTGNQPQHF
TRBV29-1	TRBJ2-7	-	-	TGCAGCGTTGAAGATAGGGGGGGTGACGAGCAGTACTTC	CSVEDRGGDEQYF
TRBV12-5	TRBJ2-1	-	-	TGTGCTAGTGGTTTAGGCGAGGAGTATGAGCAGTTCTTC	CASGLGEEYEQFF
TRBV9	TRBJ2-7	-	TRBD2	TGTGCCAGCAGCCCCTCTAGCGGGTTACTCTCCTACGAGCAGTACTTC	CASSPSSGLLSYEQYF
TRBV11-3	TRBJ2-2	-	TRBD1	TGTGCCAGCAGCTCCGGGACAGGGGTGGACACCGGGGAGCTGTTTTTT	CASSSGTGVDTGELFF
TRBV7-2	TRBJ2-4	few	-	TGTGCCAGCAGCCCTACTCGTCCCGGGAAAAACATTCAGTACTTC	CASSPTRPGKNIQYF
TRBV6-5	TRBJ1-2	once	-	TGTGCCAGCAGTTACTCATCAGATATCTATGGCTACACCTTC	CASSYSSDIYGYTF
TRBV7-9	TRBJ2-3	once	TRBD2	TGTGCCAGCAGCTTACTTAGCGGGAGTACAACAGATACGCAGTATTTT	CASSLLSGSTTDTQYF
TRBV28	TRBJ1-1	-	-	TGTGCCAGCAGTTTGATACAGGGTATGAACACTGAAGCTTTCTTT	CASSLIQGMNTEAFF
TRBV4-3	TRBJ2-1	-	-	TGCGCCAGCAGCCAAGATGGCACAAGCTACAATGAGCAGTTCTTC	CASSQDGTSYNEQFF
TRBV7-2	TRBJ2-5	-	TRBD2	TGTGCCAGCAGCCCTCAAGCGGGAGTTCGAGAGACCCAGTACTTC	CASSPQAGVRETQYF
TRBV10-3	TRBJ1-2	-	TRBD1	TGTGCCATCAGCAGACAGGGGTGGGACTATGGCTACACCTTC	CAISRQGWDYGYTF
TRBV19	TRBJ2-1	-	-	TGTGCCAGTAGAGATGGCGGTGACAATGAGCAGTTCTTC	CASRDGGDNEQFF
TRBV11-3	TRBJ2-7	few	TRBD1	TGTGCCAGCAGAGCCGGGACAGGGGCCTGGGAGCAGTACTTC	CASRAGTGAWEQYF
TRBV7-9	TRBJ1-4	-	-	TGTGCCAGCAGCTTAGACTGGGGCCCTGGCAAACTGTTTTTT	CASSLDWGPGKLFF
TRBV6-5	TRBJ2-7	-	-	TGTGCCAGCAGGCGACAGAGCTTATACGAGCAGTACTTC	CASRRQSLYEQYF
TRBV7-9	TRBJ1-2	-	-	TGTGCCAGCAGCTTAGGAGCGGAAATCAATGGCTACACCTTC	CASSLGAEINGYTF
TRBV28	TRBJ2-2	-	-	TGTGCCAGCAGTTTTACAGGGAACACCGGGGAGCTGTTTTTT	CASSFTGNTGELFF
TRBV27	TRBJ1-2	few	-	TGTGCCAGCAGTTTAATGGCAGGCGAACACTATGGCTACACCTTC	CASSLMAGEHYGYTF
TRBV19	TRBJ2-1	-	TRBD2	TGTGCCAGTAGTAATGCGGTCAGCGGGAGTTTGGGAGAGCAGTTCTTC	CASSNAVSGSLGEQFF
TRBV13	TRBJ2-4	-	-	TGTGCCAGCAGCTCAACAGCCCATGAACTAGCCAAAAACATTCAGTACTTC	CASSSTAHELAKNIQYF